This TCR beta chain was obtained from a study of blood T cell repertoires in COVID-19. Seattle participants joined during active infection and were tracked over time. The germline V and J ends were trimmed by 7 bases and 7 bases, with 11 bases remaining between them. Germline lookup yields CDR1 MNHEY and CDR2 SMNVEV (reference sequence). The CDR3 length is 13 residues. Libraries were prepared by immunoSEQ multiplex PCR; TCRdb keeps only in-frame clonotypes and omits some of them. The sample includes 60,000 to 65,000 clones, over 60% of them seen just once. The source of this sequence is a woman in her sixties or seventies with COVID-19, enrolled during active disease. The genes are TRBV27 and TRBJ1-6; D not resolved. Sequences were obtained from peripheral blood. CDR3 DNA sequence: TGTGCCAGCACCTCCCCCCCCAATTCACCCCTCCACTTT. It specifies CASTSPPNSPLHF.